The source of this T cell receptor (beta chain) is a study of regulatory T cells in long-lasting Graves disease. Overall study context: Patients met the persistent Graves' disease definition after over 5 years of antithyroid drugs with positive TSH receptor antibodies.

Broader study findings: Sampling was limited to peripheral blood rather than thyroid tissue. Repertoires from persistent disease leaned toward TRBV28, TRBJ1-2 and TRBJ2-5.

To make TCR beta libraries, researchers used iRepertoire HTBI primers and Arm-PCR of CDR3 regions. Source study methods: The samples yielded 62 TRBV and roughly 15 TRBJ segments. In TCRdb, the multiplex PCR reads were re-called with MiXCR into one record per CDR3 protein. TCRdb, not the original authors, processed these V and J calls. The sample has under 500,000 distinct CDR3 sequences; 20% are singletons. The table lists this clonotype with many counts. Antigen specificity is unknown. As to time point: persistent/refractory GD, antithyroid drugs over 5 years with positive TRAb. From PBMCs, RNA was extracted and then used to make the TCR library. This CDR3 spans 13 amino acids. Germline V gene lookup returns CDR1 MNHNS and CDR2 SASEGT. Between the trimmed V and J ends, which lost 1 base and 9 bases, there was a span of 12 bases.

The rearrangement joins TRBV6-1 to TRBJ1-1; D uncertain. This clonotype originated in a female donor with Graves disease. This specimen was peripheral blood mononuclear cells (PBMCs), taken when the disease was refractory, from a patient treated with antithyroid drugs. CDR3 residues: CASSEGGGRQAFF. The CDR3 DNA is TGTGCCAGCAGTGAAGGGGGTGGCCGACAAGCTTTCTTT.